One sample yielded the 5 T cell receptor beta chains listed below, sequenced in a study of Ad26.COV2.S vaccination and SARS-CoV-2 variants. The treatment here: some 20 received Ad26.COV2.S at low or high dose, single or two shots; 5 received placebo; per-sample allocation not given. The samples date from day 63 after the first vaccine or placebo injection. Only in-frame clones appear in the TCRdb table, and some are missing; sequencing was by immunoSEQ multiplex PCR. The table lists about 280,000 clones, roughly 86% of them singletons. Sequenced here: peripheral blood, sampled in a trial of Ad26.COV2.S vaccine versus placebo. The receptor set was obtained from a person between 18 and 65 years old who received the Ad26.COV2.S COVID-19 vaccine or a placebo.

The V gene is TRBV4-1, the J gene TRBJ2-7; D is ambiguous. The germline CDR1 and CDR2 sequences are MGHRA and YSYEKL. V lost 0 bases to trimming and J lost 4 bases, with 10 bases between them. This CDR3 comprises 14 residues. CDR3 sequence (DNA): TGCGCCAGCAGCCAAGATGCAGGAAGATACGAGCAGTACTTC. Translating it yields CASSQDAGRYEQYF.

The chain is built from TRBV4-3 and TRBJ1-4, with TRBD1 matching 8 bases. The CDR3 spans 18 residues. V shed 0 bases, J shed 4 bases, and the junction held 10 bases outside the gene matches. Germline assignment: CDR1 LGHNA and CDR2 YSLEER. Here the CDR3 reads CASSQDGRGRGFNEKLFF. The CDR3 DNA reads as TGCGCCAGCAGCCAAGATGGCAGGGGGCGCGGGTTTAATGAAAAACTGTTTTTT.

The chain joins TRBV11-3 to TRBJ2-1; D not resolved. Germline V gives CDR1 SGHNT, CDR2 YENEEA. CDR3 length: 13 residues. Trimming removed 1 base at V and 6 bases at J, with 7 bases between. CDR3 in DNA: TGTGCCAGCAGCTTAGGCAGATTCAATGAGCAGTTCTTC. Protein product: CASSLGRFNEQFF.

The chain has TRBV30 and TRBJ1-4; D call uncertain. Trimming took off 2 bases at V and 6 bases at J, with 10 bases between the two ends. The length of the CDR3 is 13 residues. Germline V gene lookup returns CDR1 GTSNPN and CDR2 SVGIG (reference sequence). The CDR3 nucleotides are TGTGCCTGGAGTCTGATGATGGATGAAAAACTGTTTTTT. Translating gives CAWSLMMDEKLFF.

Concerning this clone: At one boundary the junction diverges from the germline segment, which might be a read error. The rearrangement uses TRBV11-2 and TRBJ1-2; possibly TRBD1 for D (5 bases). Germline V gene data show CDR1 as SGHAT and CDR2 as FQNNGV. The length of the CDR3 is 15 residues. CDR3: CASSLVTGANSGYTF. The CDR3, as DNA: TGTGCCAGCAGCTTAGTTACAGGCGCCAACTCTGGCTACACCTTC.